This TCR beta chain appears in the sequencing data of a study of CXCR3-negative and CXCR3-positive naive CD8 T cells. Background on the study: Sequencing gave about 135 million TRB reads overall, about 1.5 +/- 0.3 million per library.

Study-wide points: Naive cells, whether CXCR3-negative or CXCR3-positive, had similar TRBV-TRBJ usage, while memory cells differed. Hydrophobicity was higher for TRB CDR3s found in CXCR3-positive naive cells than in CXCR3-negative naive cells.

The CD45RO-CCR7+CD27+CD95- phenotype denoted naive CD8+ T cells. TRB cDNA libraries were made by UMI-labeled 5' RACE. From its re-call of the 5' RACE reads, TCRdb lists each CDR3 protein once, without DNA. Here the sample table reports roughly 40,000 distinct CDR3 sequences. In regard to this clonotype: Its antigen is unidentified.

CDR1 is MGHRA and CDR2 is YSYEKL in the germline V gene. The CDR3 extends over 15 amino acids. This receptor was taken from a human donor in good health. Some clones in this sample may be carry-over from other donors' samples. The V call is TRBV4-1, the J call TRBJ2-5. Sequencing was performed on naive CXCR3- CD8+ T cells from blood. Subset given: CD45RO-CCR7+CD27+CD95- naive CD8+ T cells lacking CXCR3 (TNR3-). The CDR3: CASSQDGSEQETQYF.